This T cell receptor beta chain was sequenced during a study of cytomegalovirus exposure and HLA in healthy donors (dated by TCRdb to 2017 to 2019). Looking at the study overall: An earlier analysis of several hundred of the donors reported 250 to 350 Gb of sequence data and 117 million unique TCR beta sequences from 150 million to 200 million T cells. Around 300 gigabases of sequencing data and approximately 85 million unique TCR sequences were included in an early release covering about 700 HLA-typed donors. Of the 350 to 450 genotyped donors, 65% to 90% were placed in the genetic ancestry cluster associated with self-reported Caucasian donors. The aim of the study was to test whether cataloging public T cell receptors could identify signatures of past pathogen exposure. Using immunosequencing, the study profiled T cell repertoires from fewer than 700 subjects and related those repertoires to cytomegalovirus serostatus. Besides the first cohort of more than 650 subjects, a separate validation cohort made up of 120 different subjects was used. The study combined high-throughput TCR immunosequencing, statistical association of individual TCRs with disease status, and machine learning to predict cytomegalovirus infection status. A later analysis re-analyzed previously published TCR beta repertoires from 550 to 700 donors and added high-resolution HLA genotyping to study TCR occurrence patterns. Rather than drawing on any new phenotypic data, the later analysis identified candidate immune exposures from TCR beta sequences and the way those sequences occurred across donors. An earlier analysis of several hundred of the donors used high-throughput TCR beta sequencing to judge whether each TCR beta V gene segment behaved as functional or pseudogenic. Donor age, sex, ethnicity and CMV serostatus were collected together with the repertoire data. A later genetic analysis took genome-wide SNP genotypes for about three fifths of the roughly 670 donors and used that subset as a discovery cohort. Every repertoire in the discovery cohort had been generated on one and the same sequencing platform. Class I and class II HLA loci were covered by the typing at four-digit resolution. Typing coverage differed by locus: A, B, C, DRB1 and DQB1 were typed in about 620-630 donors, DQA1 in 522, DPA1 in around 600, and DPB1 in just under 490. Roughly 5 DR-DQ haplotypes were handled as single units for association and clustering because linkage in the cohort was strong. Among 300 to 500 genotyped donors of the cohort, an average of approximately 240,000 unique TCR beta nucleotide sequences was sequenced per donor, of which approximately 18% were non-productive.

Library preparation was by the immunoSEQ multiplex PCR assay. A mixture of 60 forward primers for TCR Vbeta segments and 13 reverse primers for TCR Jbeta segments was used in the multiplex PCR. A multiplex PCR assay on genomic DNA amplified the CDR3 region of rearranged TCR beta genes. Amplified TCR beta libraries were sequenced as 87-base-pair reads on the Illumina HiSeq System. Under the source paper's analysis protocol: A later analysis counted tens of millions of unique TCR beta chains across the 550 to 800 repertoires, and roughly 11 million of these chains were shared by at least two donors. A nearest-neighbor algorithm error-corrected the raw reads and collapsed the reads into unique sequences, merging closely related sequences to remove PCR and sequencing errors. Alignment of CDR3 sequences to IMGT reference sequences was used to assign V, D and J gene segments. For a sequence to be retained, a match of at least six nucleotides was required to both a V gene segment and a J gene segment. Rearrangements were classified as productive when the CDR3 lacked stop codons and remained in frame with V and J, and all other rearrangements were classified as non-productive. Following IMGT convention, CDR3 was defined as the stretch from the second conserved V-encoded cysteine to the conserved J-encoded phenylalanine. In an earlier analysis of approximately 590 of the donors, sequences lacking an unambiguous match to a single V gene segment were excluded. In an earlier analysis of approximately 500 of the donors, a V segment was called functional when productive rearrangements were above 56.7%, and segregating when the standard deviation between donors exceeded 5%. To diagnose cytomegalovirus status from the catalog of TCR beta chain sequences, a statistical classification framework was built. A later analysis assigned V and J genes by comparing TCR nucleotide sequences with IMGT/GENE-DB human TR gene sequences. A later analysis assigned CDR3 sequences and most-parsimonious VDJ recombination scenarios with the TCRdist pipeline. In a later analysis, each TCR beta chain was defined by its CDR3 amino acid sequence together with its V-gene family, and reads lacking a unique V-gene family were excluded. A later analysis removed 550 to 700 highly shared, low-generation-probability nucleotide sequences to deal with suspected cross-contamination and a sequencing artifact. A later analysis calculated a clonal expansion index for each public chain from normalized within-repertoire ranks of inferred template counts. Generation probabilities in a later analysis came from a VDJ recombination model fitted to out-of-frame rearrangements, and those results were checked against IGoR. A later analysis scored TCR-TCR, TCR-HLA and TCR-CMV co-occurrence with hypergeometric tests, applying a repertoire-size bias correction to TCR pairs. In a later analysis, false discovery rates were estimated by permuting HLA or CMV assignments 20 times. In a later analysis, co-occurring TCRs were grouped using DBSCAN, and TCRdist sequence similarity was added for clustering within HLA-allele-positive subsets. Repertoires with fewer than 30,000 or more than 120,000 public chains were left out of co-occurrence clustering, as were four to six repertoires with anomalous nucleotide sharing. TCRdb took over this immuneACCESS table, retaining in-frame rearrangements with V and J assigned. Such tables are incomplete; in checked studies, under half of the missing clones stem from an unresolved V gene, and the remainder is unexplained. Clone size and the V and J calls come from that table; the DNA yielded D and trimming. For this sample the table gives approximately 160,000 clones, of which roughly 75% were detected only once. Around 4.6% of the sample goes to the ten largest clones.

The cohort comprised fewer than 750 healthy bone marrow donors. Cohort members were all nominally healthy when sampled, although unrecorded immune exposures were likely present. The donor was CMV seronegative and was included in the group of a few hundred seronegative cohort members. A peripheral blood sample was collected from each donor, and TCR beta sequencing was performed on peripheral blood mononuclear cells. Genomic DNA extraction from the blood cell samples was performed with the Qiagen DNeasy Blood Extraction Kit. Study-wide findings and limitations: Immune exposure information for the cohort was limited to CMV serostatus. In vitro tests confirmed that three of the cytomegalovirus-associated TCR beta chains recognize cytomegalovirus antigens. Compared with equally common non-associated chains, HLA-associated TCR beta chains in a later analysis were more clonally expanded and had lower generation probabilities. A later analysis associated roughly 17,000 TCR beta sequences with specific HLA alleles at a false discovery rate of 0.05. In a later genetic analysis, fewer N-insertions in productive TCRs were reported among donors in an Asian-associated ancestry cluster than the roughly 700-donor mean. In an earlier analysis of roughly 560 of the donors, most TCR beta V segments were observed in productive rearrangements about 87% or about 30% of the time, broadly matching IMGT annotations. This cohort had only TCR beta chains sequenced, and the lack of alpha or paired-chain data limited which features could be detected. Across donors, most TCR sequences were observed very rarely, whereas some public TCRs were present in many individuals. A cluster of highly shared sequence variants was judged likely to represent a technical artifact of the sequencing pipeline. A later genetic analysis associated a missense DCLRE1C variant with V-gene and J-gene trimming of TCR beta chains, and an independent cohort replicated the association. Some IMGT-functional V segments, including TRBV6-2 and TRBV6-3, could not be distinguished by the 87-base-pair reads and were therefore excluded. Because some donors lacked HLA typing at each locus, the association tests relied only on the typed subset. Correlated functional status among segregating V segments might be attributable to linkage disequilibrium, but an unknown experimental factor could not be ruled out. A total of some 180 TCR beta chains were listed by the study as associated with cytomegalovirus. A later analysis found that TCR association rates varied across HLA loci, with DRB1 alleles showing the most associated TCRs and HLA-C alleles the fewest. In a later analysis, several top co-occurrence clusters were reported to appear linked to parvovirus B19, influenza, CMV and Epstein-Barr virus. In both the original and validation cohorts, the classifier was reported to diagnose cytomegalovirus status with high specificity and sensitivity. When HLA alleles, especially DR and DQ, strongly co-occurred, attributing TCR associations to individual alleles was difficult. A later analysis found that most CMV-associated TCR beta chains appeared HLA-restricted, with HLA associations seemingly driven largely by CMV exposure. A further reported finding was that TCR beta sequences accurately predicted the HLA-A and HLA-B alleles for most subjects in the first cohort. The authors suggested that the approach could potentially be generalized to other disease states and immunological phenotypes. Presence/absence analyses assumed roughly uniform sequencing depth across donors, an assumption that may not hold. Because counts were too low, seventeen rarely observed V segments, including chromosome 9 orphons, were excluded from the earlier analysis of 587 of the donors.

Based on the germline V gene, the CDR1 and CDR2 sequences are SGHRS and YFSETQ. Germline trimming: 4 bases from V, 1 base from J; junction bases outside gene matches: 7. Spanning cysteine to phenylalanine, the CDR3 consists of 15 amino acids. Just the 45-base CDR3 DNA is kept, in frame starting at base 1. Worth noting for this clone: This receptor's antigen is unknown. No clone much larger than this one lies a single base away; base qualities are absent.

Sequenced material: PBMCs. This chain is built from TRBV5-1 and TRBJ2-7; TRBD1 fits 8 bases in the junction. The sequence was collected from a male donor in good health and CMV-seronegative. The CDR3 protein is CASSEGTGGSYEQYF. The DNA sequence is TGCGCCAGCAGCGAAGGGACAGGAGGGTCCTACGAGCAGTACTTC.